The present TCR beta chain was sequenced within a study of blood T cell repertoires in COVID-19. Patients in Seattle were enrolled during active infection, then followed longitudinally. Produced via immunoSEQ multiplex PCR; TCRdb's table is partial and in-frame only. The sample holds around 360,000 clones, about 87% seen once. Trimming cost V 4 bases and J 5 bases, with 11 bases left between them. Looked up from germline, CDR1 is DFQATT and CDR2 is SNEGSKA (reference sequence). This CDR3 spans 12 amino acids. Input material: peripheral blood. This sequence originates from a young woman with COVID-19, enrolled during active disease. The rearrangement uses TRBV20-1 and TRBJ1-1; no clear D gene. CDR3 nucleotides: TGCAGTGCTAATGAAGGGAGGACTGAAGCTTTCTTT. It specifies CSANEGRTEAFF.